Following are 7 T cell receptor beta chains from one sample sequenced in a study of Graves' ophthalmopathy and Graves' hyperthyroidism. The sequenced template was RNA, covering the TCR beta CDR3 region. Following a first-round RT-PCR that used HTBI primers, a second-round multiplex PCR was carried out. A single record per CDR3 protein comes from TCRdb applying MiXCR to the multiplex PCR reads. The table has hundreds of thousands of distinct CDR3 sequences, just over 40% seen once. The sequencing input was peripheral blood. All receptors derive from an adult man with Graves' ophthalmopathy.

The chain combines TRBV7-9 with TRBJ1-2; the D is unclear. Germline-derived CDR1 and CDR2 are SEHNR and FQNEAQ (reference sequence). The germline V and J ends were trimmed by 8 bases and 4 bases, with 20 bases remaining between them. The CDR3 is 15 residues long. CDR3 DNA sequence: TGTGCCAGCCGCGGACTAGCGGACGGGGTCTATGGCTACACCTTC. It translates to CASRGLADGVYGYTF.

About this clonotype: Sequence at one end of the junction differs from germline and may be a read error. The chain couples TRBV13 to TRBJ1-5; TRBD1 is a possible D gene (6 bases). Germline assignment: CDR1 PRHDT and CDR2 FYEKMQ (reference sequence). This CDR3 region has 18 residues. CDR3 sequence: CASSQGRVRGRSNQPQHF. CDR3 nucleotide sequence: TGCGCCAGCAGCCAAGGACGGGTGCGGGGGCGAAGCAATCAGCCCCAGCATTTT.

This clonotype has only a few counts. Germline and junction disagree at one end, which may indicate a read error. This chain links TRBV10-3 with TRBJ1-5; 7 nucleotides agree with TRBD1. This CDR3 contains 15 residues. The germline gives CDR1 ENHRY, CDR2 SYGVKD. The CDR3 bases are TGTGCCAGCAGTTCCTCGGACAGGCCAAATCAGCCCCAGCATTTT. This gives the protein CASSSSDRPNQPQHF.

The chain recombines TRBV20-1 with TRBJ1-6, with D possibly being TRBD1 (5 bases). Trimming took 6 bases from V and 12 from J, leaving 12 bases between them. Germline-derived CDR1 and CDR2 are DFQATT and SNEGSKA (reference sequence). The CDR3 covers 11 residues. This CDR3 reads CSANSGGPLHF. CDR3 nucleotides: TGCAGTGCCAACTCCGGGGGACCCCTCCACTTT.

V is TRBV7-9 and J is TRBJ1-3; 11 bases align to TRBD1. The CDR3 length is 15 residues. Germline CDR1 SEHNR, CDR2 FQNEAQ (reference sequence). The ends lost 5 bases at V and 5 bases at J; junction bases unmatched: 5. The CDR3 sequence is CASSPGQGVRNTIYF. Here the CDR3 DNA reads TGTGCCAGCAGCCCGGGACAGGGGGTGCGAAACACCATATATTTT.

About this clonotype: The germline gene is not matched at one end of the junction; a read error may be the cause. J is TRBJ1-2 and V is TRBV7-9; D not certain. The length of the CDR3 is 11 residues. Per germline, CDR1 SEHNR and CDR2 FQNEAQ (reference sequence). CDR3: CARSFGYGYTF. CDR3 DNA sequence: TGTGCCCGCAGCTTCGGCTATGGCTACACCTTC.

The rearrangement links TRBV29-1 to TRBJ2-3; D not resolved. V dropped 7 bases and J dropped 6 bases, with 20 bases sitting between them. The germline V gene encodes CDR1 SQVTM and CDR2 ANQGSEA. The CDR3 has 14 residues. This CDR3 reads CSADLSGLADTQYF. The CDR3 coding sequence is TGCAGCGCCGACTTGAGTGGTTTGGCGGATACGCAGTATTTT.